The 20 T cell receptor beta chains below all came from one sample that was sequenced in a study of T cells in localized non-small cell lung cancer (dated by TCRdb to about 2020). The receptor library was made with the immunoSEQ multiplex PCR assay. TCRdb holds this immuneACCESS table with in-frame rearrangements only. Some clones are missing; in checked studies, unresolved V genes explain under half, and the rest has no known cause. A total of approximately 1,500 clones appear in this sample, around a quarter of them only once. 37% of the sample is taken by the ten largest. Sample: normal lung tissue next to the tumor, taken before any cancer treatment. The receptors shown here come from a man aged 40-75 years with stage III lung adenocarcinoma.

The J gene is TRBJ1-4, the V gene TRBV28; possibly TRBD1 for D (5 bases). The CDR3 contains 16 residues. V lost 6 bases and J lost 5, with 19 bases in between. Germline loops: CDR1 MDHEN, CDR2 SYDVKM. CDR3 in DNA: TGTGCCAGCAGGTCCTCGAGGGGCAGCCGGAATGAAAAACTGTTTTTT. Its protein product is CASRSSRGSRNEKLFF.

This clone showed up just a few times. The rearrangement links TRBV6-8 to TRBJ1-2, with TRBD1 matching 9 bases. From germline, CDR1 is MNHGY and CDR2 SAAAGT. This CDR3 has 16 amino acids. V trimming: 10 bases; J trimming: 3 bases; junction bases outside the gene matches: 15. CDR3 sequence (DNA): TGTGCCACCCTCCGGGACAGGGAGGAATCTTACTATGGCTACACCTTC. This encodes CATLRDREESYYGYTF.

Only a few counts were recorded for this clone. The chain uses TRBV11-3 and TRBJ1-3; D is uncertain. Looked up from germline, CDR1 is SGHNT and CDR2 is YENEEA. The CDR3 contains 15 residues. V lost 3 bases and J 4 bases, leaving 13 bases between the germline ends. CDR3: CASSLAPGKGNTIYF. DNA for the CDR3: TGTGCCAGCAGCTTGGCCCCCGGGAAAGGAAACACCATATATTTT.

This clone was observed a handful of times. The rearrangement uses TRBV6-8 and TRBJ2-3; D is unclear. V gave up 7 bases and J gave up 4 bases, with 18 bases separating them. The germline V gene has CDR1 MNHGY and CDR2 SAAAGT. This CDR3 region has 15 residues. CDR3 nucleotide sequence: TGTGCCAGCACCCCACTCCGAGTTTCAGCAGATACGCAGTATTTT. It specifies CASTPLRVSADTQYF.

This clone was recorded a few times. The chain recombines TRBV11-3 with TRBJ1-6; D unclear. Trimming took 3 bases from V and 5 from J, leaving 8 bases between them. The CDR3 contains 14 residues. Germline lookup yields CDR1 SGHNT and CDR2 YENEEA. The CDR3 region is CASSLELDNSPLHF. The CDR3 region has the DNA TGTGCCAGCAGCTTGGAACTGGATAATTCACCCCTCCACTTT.

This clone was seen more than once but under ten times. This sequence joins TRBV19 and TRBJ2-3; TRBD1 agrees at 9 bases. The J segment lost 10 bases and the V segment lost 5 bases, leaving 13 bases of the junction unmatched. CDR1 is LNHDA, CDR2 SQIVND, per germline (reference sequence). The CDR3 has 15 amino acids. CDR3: CASSYRGQASEPQYF. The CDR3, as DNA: TGTGCCAGTAGTTACAGGGGGCAAGCCTCTGAACCGCAGTATTTT.

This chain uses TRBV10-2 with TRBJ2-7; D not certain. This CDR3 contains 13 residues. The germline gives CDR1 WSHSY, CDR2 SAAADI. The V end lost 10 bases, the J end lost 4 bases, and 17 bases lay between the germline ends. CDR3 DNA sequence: TGCGCCACCCTTGGGAAGAGTGGATACGAGCAGTACGTC. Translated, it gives CATLGKSGYEQYV.

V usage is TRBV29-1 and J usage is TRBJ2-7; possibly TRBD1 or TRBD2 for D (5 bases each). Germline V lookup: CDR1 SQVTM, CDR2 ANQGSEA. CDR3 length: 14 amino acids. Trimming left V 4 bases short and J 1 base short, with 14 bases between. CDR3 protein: CSVVEGRGSYEQYF. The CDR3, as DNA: TGCAGCGTTGTCGAGGGGCGAGGTTCCTACGAGCAGTACTTC.

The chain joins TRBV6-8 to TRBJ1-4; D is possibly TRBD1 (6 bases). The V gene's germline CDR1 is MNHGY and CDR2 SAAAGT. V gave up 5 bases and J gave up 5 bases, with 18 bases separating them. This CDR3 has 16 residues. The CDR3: CASSKRQTGTNEKLFF. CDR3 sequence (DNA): TGTGCCAGCAGTAAACGTCAGACAGGAACAAATGAAAAACTGTTTTTT.

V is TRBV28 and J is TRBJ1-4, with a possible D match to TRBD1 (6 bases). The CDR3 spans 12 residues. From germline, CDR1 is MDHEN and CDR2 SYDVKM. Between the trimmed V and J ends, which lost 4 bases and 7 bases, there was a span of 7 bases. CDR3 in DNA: TGTGCCAGCAGTTACAGGGTTGAAAAACTGTTTTTT. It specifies CASSYRVEKLFF.

The CDR3 coding sequence is TGTGCCAGCAGACGTACTAGCGGGGAAACCTACGAGCAGTACTTC. It is translated as CASRRTSGETYEQYF. The rearrangement uses TRBV28 and TRBJ2-7, with 10 bases matching TRBD2. The CDR3 consists of 15 residues. Germline lookup yields CDR1 MDHEN and CDR2 SYDVKM. V gave up 6 bases and J gave up 2 bases; unmatched junction bases: 7.

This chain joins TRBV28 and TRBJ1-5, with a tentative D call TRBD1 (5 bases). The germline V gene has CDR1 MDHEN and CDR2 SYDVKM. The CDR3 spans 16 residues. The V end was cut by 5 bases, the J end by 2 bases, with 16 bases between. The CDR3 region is CASSRRGGAGNQPQHF. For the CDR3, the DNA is TGTGCCAGCAGTAGGAGGGGAGGGGCAGGCAATCAGCCCCAGCATTTT.

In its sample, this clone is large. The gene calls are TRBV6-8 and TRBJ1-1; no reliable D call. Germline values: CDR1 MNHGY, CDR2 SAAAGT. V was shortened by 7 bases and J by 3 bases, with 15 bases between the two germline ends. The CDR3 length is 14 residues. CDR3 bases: TGTGCCAGCACCGGAGGGTCCGTTTACACTGAAGCTTTCTTT. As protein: CASTGGSVYTEAFF.

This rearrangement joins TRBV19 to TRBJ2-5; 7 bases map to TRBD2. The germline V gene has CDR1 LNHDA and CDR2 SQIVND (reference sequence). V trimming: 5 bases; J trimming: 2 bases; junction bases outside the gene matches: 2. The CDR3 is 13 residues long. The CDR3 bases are TGTGCCAGTAGTGGGGGACTACAAGAGACCCAGTACTTC. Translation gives CASSGGLQETQYF.

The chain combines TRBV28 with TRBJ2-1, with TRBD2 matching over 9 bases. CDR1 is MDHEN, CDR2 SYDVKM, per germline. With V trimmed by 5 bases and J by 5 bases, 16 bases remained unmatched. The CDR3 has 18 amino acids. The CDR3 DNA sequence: TGTGCCAGCAGTACACGCGGGGGGGACCAGTACTTAAACAATGAGCAGTTCTTC. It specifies CASSTRGGDQYLNNEQFF.

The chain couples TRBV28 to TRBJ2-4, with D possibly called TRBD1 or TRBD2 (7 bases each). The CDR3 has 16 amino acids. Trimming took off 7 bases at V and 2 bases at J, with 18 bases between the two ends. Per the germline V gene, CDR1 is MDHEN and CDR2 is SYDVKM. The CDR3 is CASTSGGAETKNIQYF. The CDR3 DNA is TGTGCCAGCACCTCAGGGGGGGCTGAAACCAAAAACATTCAGTACTTC.

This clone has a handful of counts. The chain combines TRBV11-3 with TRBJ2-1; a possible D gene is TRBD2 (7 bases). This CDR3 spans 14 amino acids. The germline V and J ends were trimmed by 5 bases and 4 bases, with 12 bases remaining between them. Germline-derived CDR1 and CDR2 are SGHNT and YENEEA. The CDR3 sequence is CASSRGAMYNEQFF. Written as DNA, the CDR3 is TGTGCCAGCAGCCGGGGGGCGATGTACAATGAGCAGTTCTTC.

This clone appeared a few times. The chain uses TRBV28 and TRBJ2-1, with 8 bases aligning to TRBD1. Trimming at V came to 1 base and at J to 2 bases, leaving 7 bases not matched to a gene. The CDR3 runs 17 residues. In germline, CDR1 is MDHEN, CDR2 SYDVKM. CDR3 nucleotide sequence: TGTGCCAGCAGTTTATCAGTGGACAGGGCAACCTACAATGAGCAGTTCTTC. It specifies CASSLSVDRATYNEQFF.

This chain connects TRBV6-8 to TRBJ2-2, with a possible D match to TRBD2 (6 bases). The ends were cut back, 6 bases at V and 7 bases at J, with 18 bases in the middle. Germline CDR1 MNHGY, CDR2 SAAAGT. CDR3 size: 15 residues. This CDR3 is CASSESGGDGGELFF. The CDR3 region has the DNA TGTGCCAGCAGCGAATCAGGCGGGGATGGCGGGGAGCTGTTTTTT.

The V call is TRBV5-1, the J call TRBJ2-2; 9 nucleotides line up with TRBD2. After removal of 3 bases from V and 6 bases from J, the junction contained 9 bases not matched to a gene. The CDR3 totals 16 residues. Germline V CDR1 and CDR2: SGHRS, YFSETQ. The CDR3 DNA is TGCGCCAGCAGCTCCACGGGTAGCGGGAGACCCGGGGAGCTGTTTTTT. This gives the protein CASSSTGSGRPGELFF.